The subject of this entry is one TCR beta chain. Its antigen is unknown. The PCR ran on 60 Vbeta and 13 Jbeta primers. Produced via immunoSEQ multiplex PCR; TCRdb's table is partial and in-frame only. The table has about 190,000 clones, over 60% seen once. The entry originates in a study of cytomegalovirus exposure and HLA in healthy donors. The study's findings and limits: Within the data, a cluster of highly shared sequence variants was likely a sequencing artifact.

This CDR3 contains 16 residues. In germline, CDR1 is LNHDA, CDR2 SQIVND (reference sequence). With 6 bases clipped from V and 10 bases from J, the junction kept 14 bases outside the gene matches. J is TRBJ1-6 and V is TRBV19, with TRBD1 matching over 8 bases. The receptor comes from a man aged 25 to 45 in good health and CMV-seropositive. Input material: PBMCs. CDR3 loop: CASSPSQGAIGSPLHF. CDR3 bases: TGTGCCAGTAGCCCTTCCCAGGGGGCTATAGGCTCACCCCTCCACTTT. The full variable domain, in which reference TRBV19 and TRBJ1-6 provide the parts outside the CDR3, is DGGITQSPKYLFRKEGQNVTLSCEQNLNHDAMYWYRQDPGQGLRLIYYSQIVNDFQKGDIAEGYSVSREKKESFPLTVTSAQKNPTAFYLCASSPSQGAIGSPLHFGNGTRLTVT.